The clone carrying this T cell receptor beta chain has ten or more counts. The antigen is not known. Amplified TCR beta CDR3 regions derived from RNA transcripts. Initially, a first-round RT-PCR of the TCR CDR3 employed the HTBI primer set. TCRdb analysed the multiplex PCR reads with MiXCR anew, one entry per CDR3 protein. The sample comprises about 290,000 distinct CDR3 sequences, about 13% of which are singletons, and roughly 8.2% rests with the top ten. For the diagnoses, clinical symptoms, serum thyroxine and TRAb, thyroid ultrasound and orbital computed tomography were used. This entry comes from a study of T cells in Graves' hyperthyroidism and ophthalmopathy. Overall study results and limits: Stable hyperthyroidism was told apart from ophthalmopathy by a model built on 13 V-J features.

Trimming removed 5 bases from V and 7 bases from J, with 15 bases in between. CDR1 and CDR2 from the germline V gene are SEHNR and FQNEAQ (reference sequence). CDR3 length: 15 amino acids. The chain uses TRBV7-9 and TRBJ1-6; unclear D gene. The sequence came from a woman in her thirties or forties with Graves' hyperthyroidism. Sample: blood. In DNA, the CDR3 is TGTGCCAGCAGCCTCTCAAGGGTGGGGAATTCACCCCTCCACTTT. This sequence encodes CASSLSRVGNSPLHF.